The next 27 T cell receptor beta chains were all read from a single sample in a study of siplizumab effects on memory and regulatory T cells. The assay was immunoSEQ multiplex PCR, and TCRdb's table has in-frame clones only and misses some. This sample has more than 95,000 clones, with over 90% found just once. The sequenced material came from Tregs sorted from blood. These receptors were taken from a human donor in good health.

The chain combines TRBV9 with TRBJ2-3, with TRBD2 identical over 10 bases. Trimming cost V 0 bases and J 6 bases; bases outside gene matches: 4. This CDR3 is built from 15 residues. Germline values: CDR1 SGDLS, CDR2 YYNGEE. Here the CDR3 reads CASSVEAGGRDTQYF. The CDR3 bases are TGTGCCAGCAGCGTAGAAGCGGGAGGGCGGGATACGCAGTATTTT.

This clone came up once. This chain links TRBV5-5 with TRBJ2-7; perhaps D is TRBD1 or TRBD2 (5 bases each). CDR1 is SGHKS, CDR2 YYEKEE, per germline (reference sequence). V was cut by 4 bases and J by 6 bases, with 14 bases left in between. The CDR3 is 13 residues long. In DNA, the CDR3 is TGTGCCAGCAGCCGGGGACCTAGCTCCGAGCAGTACTTC. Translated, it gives CASSRGPSSEQYF.

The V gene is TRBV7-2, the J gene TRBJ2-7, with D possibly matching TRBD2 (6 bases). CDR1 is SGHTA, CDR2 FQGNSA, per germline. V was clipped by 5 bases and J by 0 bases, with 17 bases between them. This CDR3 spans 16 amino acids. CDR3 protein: CASSPRDSFYSYEQYF. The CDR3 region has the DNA TGTGCCAGCAGCCCCAGGGACTCTTTCTACTCCTACGAGCAGTACTTC.

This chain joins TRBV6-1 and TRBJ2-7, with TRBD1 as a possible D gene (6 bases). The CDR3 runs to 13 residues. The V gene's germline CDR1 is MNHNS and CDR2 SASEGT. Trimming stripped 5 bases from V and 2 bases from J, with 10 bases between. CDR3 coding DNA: TGTGCCAGCAGTCGATGGACAGCCTACGAGCAGTACTTC. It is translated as CASSRWTAYEQYF.

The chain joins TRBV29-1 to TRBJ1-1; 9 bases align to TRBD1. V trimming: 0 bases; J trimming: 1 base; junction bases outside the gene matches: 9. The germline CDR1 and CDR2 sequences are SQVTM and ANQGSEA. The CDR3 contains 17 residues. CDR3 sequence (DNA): TGCAGCGTTGAAGATCTTTGGACAGGGGACCCGAACACTGAAGCTTTCTTT. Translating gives CSVEDLWTGDPNTEAFF.

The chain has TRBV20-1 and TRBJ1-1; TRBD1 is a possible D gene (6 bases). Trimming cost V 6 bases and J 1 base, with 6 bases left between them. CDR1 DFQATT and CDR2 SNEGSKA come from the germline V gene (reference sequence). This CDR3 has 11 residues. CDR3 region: CSATGNTEAFF. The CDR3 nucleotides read TGCAGTGCGACAGGGAACACTGAAGCTTTCTTT.

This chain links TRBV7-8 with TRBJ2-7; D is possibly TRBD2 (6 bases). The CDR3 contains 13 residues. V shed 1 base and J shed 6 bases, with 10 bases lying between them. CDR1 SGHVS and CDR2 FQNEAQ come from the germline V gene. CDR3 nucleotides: TGTGCCAGCAGCTTAGAGGCGGGGCTCGAGCAGTACTTC. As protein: CASSLEAGLEQYF.

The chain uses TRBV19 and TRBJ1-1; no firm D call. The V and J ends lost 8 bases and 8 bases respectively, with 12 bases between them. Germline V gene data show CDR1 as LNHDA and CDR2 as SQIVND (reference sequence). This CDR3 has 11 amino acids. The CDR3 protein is CASQLVGEAFF. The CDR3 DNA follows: TGTGCCAGTCAGCTAGTAGGCGAAGCTTTCTTT.

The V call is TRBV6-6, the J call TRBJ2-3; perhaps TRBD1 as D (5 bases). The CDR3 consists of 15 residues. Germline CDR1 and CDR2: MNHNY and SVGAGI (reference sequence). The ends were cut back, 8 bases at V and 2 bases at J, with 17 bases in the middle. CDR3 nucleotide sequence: TGTGCCAGCTCGTGGGGTCCAGGGCTCACAGATACGCAGTATTTT. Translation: CASSWGPGLTDTQYF.

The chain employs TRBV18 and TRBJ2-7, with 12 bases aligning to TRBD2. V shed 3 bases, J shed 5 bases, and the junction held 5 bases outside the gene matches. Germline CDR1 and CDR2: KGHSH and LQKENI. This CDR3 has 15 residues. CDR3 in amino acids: CASSPPGLAGNEQYF. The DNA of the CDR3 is TGTGCCAGCTCACCCCCGGGACTAGCGGGTAACGAGCAGTACTTC. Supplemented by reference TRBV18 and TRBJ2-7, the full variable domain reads NAGVMQNPRHLVRRRGQEARLRCSPMKGHSHVYWYRQLPEEGLKFMVYLQKENIIDESGMPKERFSAEFPKEGPSILRIQQVVRGDSAAYFCASSPPGLAGNEQYFGPGTRLTVT.

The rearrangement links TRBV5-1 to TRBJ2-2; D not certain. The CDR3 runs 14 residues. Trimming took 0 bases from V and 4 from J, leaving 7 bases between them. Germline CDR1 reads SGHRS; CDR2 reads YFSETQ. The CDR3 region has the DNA TGCGCCAGCAGCTTGGTCGGGCGCACCGGGGAGCTGTTTTTT. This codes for CASSLVGRTGELFF. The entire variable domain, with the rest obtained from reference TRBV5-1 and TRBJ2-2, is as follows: KAGVTQTPRYLIKTRGQQVTLSCSPISGHRSVSWYQQTPGQGLQFLFEYFSETQRNKGNFPGRFSGRQFSNSRSEMNVSTLELGDSALYLCASSLVGRTGELFFGEGSRLTVL.

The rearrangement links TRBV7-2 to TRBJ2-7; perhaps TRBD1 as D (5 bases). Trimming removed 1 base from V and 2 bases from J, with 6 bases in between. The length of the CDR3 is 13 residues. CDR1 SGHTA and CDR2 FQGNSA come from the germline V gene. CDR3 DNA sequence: TGTGCCAGCAGCTTAGGACAGCCCTACGAGCAGTACTTC. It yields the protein CASSLGQPYEQYF.

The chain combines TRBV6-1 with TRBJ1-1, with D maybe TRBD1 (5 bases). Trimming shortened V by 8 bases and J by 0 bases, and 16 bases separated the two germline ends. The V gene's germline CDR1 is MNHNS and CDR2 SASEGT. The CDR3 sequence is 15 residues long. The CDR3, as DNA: TGTGCCAGCCCGAAATGGAGGGGAATGAACACTGAAGCTTTCTTT. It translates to CASPKWRGMNTEAFF.

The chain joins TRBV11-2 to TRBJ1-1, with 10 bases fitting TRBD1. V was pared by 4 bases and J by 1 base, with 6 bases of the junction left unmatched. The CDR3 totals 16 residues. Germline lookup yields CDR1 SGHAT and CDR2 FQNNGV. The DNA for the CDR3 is TGTGCCAGCAGCTCCGGACAGGGGGACTGGAACACTGAAGCTTTCTTT. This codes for CASSSGQGDWNTEAFF.

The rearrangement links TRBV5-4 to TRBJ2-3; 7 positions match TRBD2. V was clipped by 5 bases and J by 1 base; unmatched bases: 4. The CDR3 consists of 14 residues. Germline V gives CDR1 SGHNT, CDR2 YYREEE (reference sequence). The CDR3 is CASSSSGRTDTQYF. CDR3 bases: TGTGCCAGCAGTTCTAGCGGTCGCACAGATACGCAGTATTTT.

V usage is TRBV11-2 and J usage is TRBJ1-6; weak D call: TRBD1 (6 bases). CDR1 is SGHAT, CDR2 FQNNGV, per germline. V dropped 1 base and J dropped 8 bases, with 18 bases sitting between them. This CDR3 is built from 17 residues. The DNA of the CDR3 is TGTGCCAGCAGCTTAGGTACAGGGCCCCTACTGTATTCACCCCTCCACTTT. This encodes CASSLGTGPLLYSPLHF.

CDR3 region: CASSHLTGGWGKLFF. In DNA, the CDR3 is TGTGCCAGCAGCCACCTCACAGGGGGCTGGGGAAAACTGTTTTTT. The chain joins TRBV14 to TRBJ1-4, with 9 bases lining up with TRBD1. Germline V gene lookup returns CDR1 SGHDN and CDR2 FVKESK. The CDR3 has 15 residues. With V trimmed by 3 bases and J by 10 bases, 9 bases remained unmatched.

The CDR3: CASSYGPERGTQYF. The CDR3 bases are TGTGCCAGCAGTTATGGACCCGAAAGGGGGACCCAGTACTTC. The chain employs TRBV6-6 and TRBJ2-5; D perhaps matches TRBD1 (5 bases). The CDR3 has 14 amino acids. The germline V and J ends were trimmed by 3 bases and 7 bases, with 15 bases remaining between them. Per the germline V gene, CDR1 is MNHNY and CDR2 is SVGAGI (reference sequence).

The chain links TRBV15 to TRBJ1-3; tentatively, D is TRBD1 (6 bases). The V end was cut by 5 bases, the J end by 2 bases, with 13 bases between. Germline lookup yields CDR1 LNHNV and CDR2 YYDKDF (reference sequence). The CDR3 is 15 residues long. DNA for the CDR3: TGTGCCACCAGCGGATTCGGGACAACTGGAAACACCATATATTTT. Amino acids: CATSGFGTTGNTIYF.

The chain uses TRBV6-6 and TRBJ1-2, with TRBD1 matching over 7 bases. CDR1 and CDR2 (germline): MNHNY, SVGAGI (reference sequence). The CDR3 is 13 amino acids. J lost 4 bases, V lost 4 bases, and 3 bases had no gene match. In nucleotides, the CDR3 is TGTGCCAGCAGTTCCCGGGACAGCTATGGCTACACCTTC. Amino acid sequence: CASSSRDSYGYTF.

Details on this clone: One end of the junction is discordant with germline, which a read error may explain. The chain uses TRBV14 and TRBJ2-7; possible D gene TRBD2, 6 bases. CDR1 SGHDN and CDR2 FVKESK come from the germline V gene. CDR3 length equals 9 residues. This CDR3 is CASSQSREF. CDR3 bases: TGTGCCAGCAGCCAGTCACGGGAGTTC.

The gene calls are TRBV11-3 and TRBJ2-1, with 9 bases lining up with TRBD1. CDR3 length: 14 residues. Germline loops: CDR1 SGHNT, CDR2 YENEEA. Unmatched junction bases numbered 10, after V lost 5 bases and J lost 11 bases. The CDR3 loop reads CASSGHGQGYKQFF. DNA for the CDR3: TGTGCCAGCAGCGGACACGGACAGGGGTATAAGCAGTTCTTC.

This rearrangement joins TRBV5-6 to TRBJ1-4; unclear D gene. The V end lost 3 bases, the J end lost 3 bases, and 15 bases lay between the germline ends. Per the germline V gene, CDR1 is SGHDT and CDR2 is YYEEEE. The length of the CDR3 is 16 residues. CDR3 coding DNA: TGTGCCAGCAGCTATGGCTCCCTCTTATCTAATGAAAAACTGTTTTTT. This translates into CASSYGSLLSNEKLFF.

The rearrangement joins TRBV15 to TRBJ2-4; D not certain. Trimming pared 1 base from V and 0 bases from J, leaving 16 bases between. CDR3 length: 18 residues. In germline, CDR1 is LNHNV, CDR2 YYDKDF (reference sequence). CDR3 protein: CATSRALMEGLAKNIQYF. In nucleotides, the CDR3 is TGTGCCACCAGCAGAGCGCTTATGGAAGGCCTAGCCAAAAACATTCAGTACTTC.

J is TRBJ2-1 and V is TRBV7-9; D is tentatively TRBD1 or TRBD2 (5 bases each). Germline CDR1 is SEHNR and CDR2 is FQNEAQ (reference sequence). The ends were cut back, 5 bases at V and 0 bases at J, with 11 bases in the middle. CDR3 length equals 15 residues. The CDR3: CASSRGWDSYNEQFF. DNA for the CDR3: TGTGCCAGCAGCCGGGGCTGGGACTCCTACAATGAGCAGTTCTTC. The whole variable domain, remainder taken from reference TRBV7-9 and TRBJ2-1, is DTGVSQNPRHKITKRGQNVTFRCDPISEHNRLYWYRQTLGQGPEFLTYFQNEAQLEKSRLLSDRFSAERPKGSFSTLEIQRTEQGDSAMYLCASSRGWDSYNEQFFGPGTRLTVL.

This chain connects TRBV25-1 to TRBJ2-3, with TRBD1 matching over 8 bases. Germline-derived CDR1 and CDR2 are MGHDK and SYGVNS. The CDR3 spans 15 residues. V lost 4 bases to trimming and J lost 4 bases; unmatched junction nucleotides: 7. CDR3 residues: CASSGTGPKSDTQYF. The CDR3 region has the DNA TGTGCCAGCAGTGGGACAGGGCCTAAGTCAGATACGCAGTATTTT.

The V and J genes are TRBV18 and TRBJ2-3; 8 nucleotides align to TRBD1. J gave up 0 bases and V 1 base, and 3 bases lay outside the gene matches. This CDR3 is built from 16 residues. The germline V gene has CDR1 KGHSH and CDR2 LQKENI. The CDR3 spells CASSPLRTGSTDTQYF. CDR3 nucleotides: TGTGCCAGCTCACCACTTCGGACAGGGAGCACAGATACGCAGTATTTT.